Listed below are T cell receptor beta chains from one sample, sequenced in a study of blood T cell repertoires in COVID-19. Using immunoSEQ multiplex PCR, the repertoire was profiled, and TCRdb retains in-frame clones only, with some absent. The data show 300,000 to 400,000 clones, approximately 90% seen once. Sequencing was done on a sample of PBMCs or T cells enriched from blood (not recorded which). The receptors shown here come from a woman younger than 35 who had recovered from COVID-19. The CDR3 runs from the conserved cysteine through the conserved F or W. D genes are given only for firm matches. Only part of the rows carry a size: once, few, many, or a class if the clone is expanded.

clone_size,d_call,j_call,v_call,cdr3_nt,cdr3_aa
NA,NA,TRBJ1-1,TRBV29-1,TGCAGCGTTGATCAGGGGCCTCGAGCTTTCTTT,CSVDQGPRAFF
NA,TRBD1,TRBJ2-7,TRBV5-4,TGTGCCAGCAGCTTGGCCGGGACAGGCCCTTACGAGCAGTACTTC,CASSLAGTGPYEQYF
few,TRBD1,TRBJ1-1,TRBV28,TGTGCCAGCAGTCCAGACAGGGAATCGAACACTGAAGCTTTCTTT,CASSPDRESNTEAFF
NA,NA,TRBJ2-1,TRBV6-4,TGTGCCAGCAGGCGACAGGCACAATACAATGAGCAGTTCTTC,CASRRQAQYNEQFF
few,NA,TRBJ2-7,TRBV18,TGTGCCAGCTCACCAGGATGGCAGGGCTCCTACGAGCAGTACTTC,CASSPGWQGSYEQYF
NA,TRBD1,TRBJ1-4,TRBV30,TGTGCCTGGAGTGTCAACAGGGGATGGAATGAAAAACTGTTTTTT,CAWSVNRGWNEKLFF
NA,TRBD2,TRBJ2-2,TRBV7-3,TGTGCCAGCAGCTTAGTGGGACTAGCGGACACCGGGGAGCTGTTTTTT,CASSLVGLADTGELFF
once,NA,TRBJ1-5,TRBV3-1/TRBV3-2,TGTGCCAGCAGCCAAGATGGTGGCCGCAATCAGCCCCAGCATTTT,CASSQDGGRNQPQHF
once,NA,TRBJ2-2,TRBV30,TGTGCCTGGAGTAGCAGCAGGGTCACCGGGGAGCTGTTTTTT,CAWSSSRVTGELFF
NA,TRBD2,TRBJ2-7,TRBV13,TGTGCCAGCAGCCTAGGGCGGGGGGTTCAGCAGTACTTC,CASSLGRGVQQYF
NA,TRBD1,TRBJ1-4,TRBV30,TGTGCCTGGGACCTAGGACAGGTCTTTGGAGACTCAACTAATGAAAAACTGTTTTTT,CAWDLGQVFGDSTNEKLFF
NA,NA,TRBJ2-6,TRBV15,TGTGCCACCAGCAGAGGCGGGGTGACTGGGGCCAACGTCCTGACTTTC,CATSRGGVTGANVLTF
once,TRBD2,TRBJ2-3,TRBV25-1,TGTGCCAGCACCTTTCTAGCGGGGGGGACTAGCACAGATACGCAGTATTTT,CASTFLAGGTSTDTQYF
once,TRBD1,TRBJ1-4,TRBV24-1,TGTGCCACCTCACGGTCCCCTGCGCAGGGGGCTACTAATGAAAAACTGTTTTTT,CATSRSPAQGATNEKLFF
NA,NA,TRBJ1-1,TRBV12-5,TGTGCTAGTGGTTCGGTTCCTCAGTACACTGAAGCTTTCTTT,CASGSVPQYTEAFF
NA,TRBD1,TRBJ2-2,TRBV11-3,TGTGCCAGCAGCTTAAAGGGACAGGGCACCGGGGAGCTGTTTTTT,CASSLKGQGTGELFF
NA,TRBD1,TRBJ2-7,TRBV29-1,TGCAGCGGGACCGGGACAGGGGGTTACGAGCAGTACTTC,CSGTGTGGYEQYF
NA,NA,TRBJ2-7,TRBV28,TGTGCCAGCAGTTCCCACAGTCAGGGGGGCTATTACGAGCAGTACTTC,CASSSHSQGGYYEQYF
NA,NA,TRBJ1-2,TRBV2,TGTGCCAGCCGTCAAGGCGGACAGTTCTATGGCTACACCTTC,CASRQGGQFYGYTF
NA,TRBD1,TRBJ2-1,TRBV4-1,TGCGCCAGCAGCCAAGCCGGGACAGTCTACAATGAGCAGTTCTTC,CASSQAGTVYNEQFF
NA,TRBD2,TRBJ2-3,TRBV12-5,TGTGCTAGTGGTTTGGTACAAACTAGCGGGGGGGGAGATACGCAGTATTTT,CASGLVQTSGGGDTQYF
NA,NA,TRBJ1-2,TRBV2,TGTGCCAGCAGCTCAGATAATCTGATCAGGGTTAGCTACACCTTC,CASSSDNLIRVSYTF
once,TRBD2,TRBJ2-1,TRBV7-2,TGTGCCAGCAGCTTACGGACTAGCGGGGGGGCCCAAGGGTTCAATGAGCAGTTCTTC,CASSLRTSGGAQGFNEQFF
once,NA,TRBJ1-1,TRBV18,TGTGCCAGCTCACCACCGGGGCGGAAAAACACTGAAGCTTTCTTT,CASSPPGRKNTEAFF
few,TRBD1,TRBJ1-1,TRBV5-5,TGTGCCAGCAGCTATACCGGGACAGCGACTGAAGCTTTCTTT,CASSYTGTATEAFF
NA,TRBD1,TRBJ1-2,TRBV5-6,TGTGCCAGCAGCGGGGACAGGGGAAGATATGGCTACACCTTC,CASSGDRGRYGYTF
NA,NA,TRBJ1-5,TRBV9,TGTGCCAGCAGCACCGCCGGGGGTCAGCCCCAGCATTTT,CASSTAGGQPQHF
NA,NA,TRBJ2-3,TRBV14,TGTGCCAGCAGCCCTCCCACCACTAGTGAGCAGTATTTT,CASSPPTTSEQYF
many,NA,TRBJ2-7,TRBV14,TGTGCCAGCATGCGGGAAGGAACCGACTACGAGCAGTACTTC,CASMREGTDYEQYF
once,NA,TRBJ1-1,TRBV7-6,TGTGCCAGCAGCTCCGGCCAGGGCATGAACACTGAAGCTTTCTTT,CASSSGQGMNTEAFF
NA,NA,TRBJ2-5,TRBV4-2,TGTGCCAGCAGCCAAGGGACAAAAAACCAAGAGACCCAGTACTTC,CASSQGTKNQETQYF
NA,NA,TRBJ2-2,TRBV7-9,TGTGCCAGCAGCTACCCAGGGGCGCGGGACACCGGGGAGCTGTTTTTT,CASSYPGARDTGELFF
NA,NA,TRBJ1-1,TRBV7-2,TGTGCCAGCAGCTTTAGTCGGGGGAACACTGAAGCTTTCTTT,CASSFSRGNTEAFF
once,NA,TRBJ1-3,TRBV5-6,TGTGCCAGCAGCTTTGGGGACATTGGCTCTGGAAACACCATATATTTT,CASSFGDIGSGNTIYF
NA,NA,TRBJ2-1,TRBV7-2,TGTGCCAGCAGCCGGGTGGAGAGCAGTTCCTACAATGAGCAGTTCTTC,CASSRVESSSYNEQFF
NA,NA,TRBJ1-6,TRBV7-2,TGTGCCAGCAGCGGTTCAGGGTGGAATTCACCCCTCCACTTT,CASSGSGWNSPLHF
NA,TRBD1,TRBJ1-1,TRBV7-9,TGTGCCAGCAGCTTAGCCGAGGGGGCAGGGAACACTGAAGCTTTCTTT,CASSLAEGAGNTEAFF
NA,NA,TRBJ2-7,TRBV5-6,TGTGCCAGCAGGTATGAGAGCTCCTACGAGCAGTACTTC,CASRYESSYEQYF
NA,TRBD1,TRBJ1-1,TRBV27,TGTGCCAGCAGTCCCCAGGGGGCGCGGGTCACTGAAGCTTTCTTT,CASSPQGARVTEAFF
NA,TRBD1,TRBJ1-1,TRBV10-3,TGTGCCATCAGTGATCCGGGACAGGGGCTGAACACTGAAGCTTTCTTT,CAISDPGQGLNTEAFF
NA,TRBD2,TRBJ2-1,TRBV19,TGTGCCAGTAGTAAGGGACTAGCGGGGGCGACGAGCTCCTACAATGAGCAGTTCTTC,CASSKGLAGATSSYNEQFF
NA,NA,TRBJ2-7,TRBV6-4,TGTGCCAGCAGTGACTCGCTTGTATTACATCTCTCCTACGAGCAGTACTTC,CASSDSLVLHLSYEQYF
NA,NA,TRBJ1-5,TRBV7-8,TGTGCCAGCAGCATTTCAGGGGCAAATCAGCCCCAGCATTTT,CASSISGANQPQHF
NA,TRBD2,TRBJ2-2,TRBV11-2,TGTGCCAGCAGCTTAGGACTAGCGGGACCTAACACCGGGGAGCTGTTTTTT,CASSLGLAGPNTGELFF
NA,TRBD1,TRBJ1-1,TRBV7-9,TGTGCCAGCAGCTTCCCCGGGACAGGGGACACTGAAGCTTTCTTT,CASSFPGTGDTEAFF
NA,NA,TRBJ2-1,TRBV15,TGTGCCACCAGCAGAGACCAGGGGAATGAGCAGTTCTTC,CATSRDQGNEQFF
NA,NA,TRBJ1-6,TRBV6-5,TGTGCCAGCAGTTCTACGGGTAATAATTCACCCCTCCACTTT,CASSSTGNNSPLHF
NA,NA,TRBJ1-1,TRBV5-6,TGTGCCAGCAGCAAGATCAGGAACACTGAAGCTTTCTTT,CASSKIRNTEAFF
NA,TRBD2,TRBJ2-1,TRBV7-3,TGTGCCAGCAGCTTACAAGCGGGGGAAATGGGTGAGCAGTTCTTC,CASSLQAGEMGEQFF
NA,NA,TRBJ1-4,TRBV9,TGTGCCAGCAGCGGTGGGAGGGGGAGCTTAGGTGAAAAACTGTTTTTT,CASSGGRGSLGEKLFF
NA,NA,TRBJ1-2,TRBV9,TGTGCCAGCAGCGCGGGCCACAGGGTCTATGGCTACACCTTC,CASSAGHRVYGYTF